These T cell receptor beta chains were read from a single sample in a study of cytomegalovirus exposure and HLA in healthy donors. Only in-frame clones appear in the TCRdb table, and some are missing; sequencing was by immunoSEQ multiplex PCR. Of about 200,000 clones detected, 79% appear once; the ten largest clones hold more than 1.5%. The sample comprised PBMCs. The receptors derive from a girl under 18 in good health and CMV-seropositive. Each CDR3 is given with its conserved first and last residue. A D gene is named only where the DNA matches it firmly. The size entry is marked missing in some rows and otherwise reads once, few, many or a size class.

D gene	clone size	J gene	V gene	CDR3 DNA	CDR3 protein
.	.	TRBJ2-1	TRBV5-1	TGCGCCAGCAGCTTGGCGCTGGGGCGCGACAATGAGCAGTTCTTC	CASSLALGRDNEQFF
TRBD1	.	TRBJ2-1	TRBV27	TGTGCCAGCCGGAGTCCAGGGGGTAACTCCTACAATGAGCAGTTCTTC	CASRSPGGNSYNEQFF
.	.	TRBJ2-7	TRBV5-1	TGCGCCAGCAGCCCGCTTCCTGGACAGCTAAGCTACGAGCAGTACTTC	CASSPLPGQLSYEQYF
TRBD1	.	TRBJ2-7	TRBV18	TGTGCCAGCTCACCGCCCTTTGGGACAGGGGGCCACGAGCAGTACTTC	CASSPPFGTGGHEQYF
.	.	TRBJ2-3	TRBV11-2	TGTGCCAGCAGCCTAAATCTGGGGGGAGGCACAGATACGCAGTATTTT	CASSLNLGGGTDTQYF
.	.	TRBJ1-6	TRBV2	TGTGCCAGCAGTTTCCGGGACAACGTCCAGTTTAATTCACCCCTCCACTTT	CASSFRDNVQFNSPLHF
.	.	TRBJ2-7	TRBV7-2	TGTGCCAGCAGCTTAGCGCGGTTAGCCTACGAGCAGTACTTC	CASSLARLAYEQYF
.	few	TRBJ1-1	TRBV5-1	TGCGCCAGCAGCTTGGGGGGTGTGGCGGTCGGGATGAACACTGAAGCTTTCTTT	CASSLGGVAVGMNTEAFF
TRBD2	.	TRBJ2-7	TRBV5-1	TGCGCCAGTCGGACTAGCGGGTCGTACGAGCAGTACTTC	CASRTSGSYEQYF
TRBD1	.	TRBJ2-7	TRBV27	TGTGCCAACCCGACAGGGAGCCACGAGCAGTACTTC	CANPTGSHEQYF
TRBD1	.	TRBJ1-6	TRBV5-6	TGTGCCAGCAGACGAGGCCCTCGGACAGGGCCTAATTCACCCCTCCACTTT	CASRRGPRTGPNSPLHF
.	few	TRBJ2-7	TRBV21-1	TGTGCCAGCAGCAAGCCGGTGGACAGGGGTATTTTCGAGCAGTACTTC	CASSKPVDRGIFEQYF
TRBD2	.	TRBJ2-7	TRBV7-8	TGTGCCAGCAGCTTGGGGCTAGCGGGCCATGGGGAGCAGTACTTC	CASSLGLAGHGEQYF
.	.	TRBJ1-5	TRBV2	TGTGCCAGCAGAATCATGGGGGGTCAGCCCCAGCATTTT	CASRIMGGQPQHF
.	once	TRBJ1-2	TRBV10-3	TGTGCCATCATGCCGGGTCATAACTATGGCTACACCTTC	CAIMPGHNYGYTF